This entry describes one T cell receptor (beta chain). The antigen remains unidentified. The record originates from a study of memory CD4+ T cells and cytomegalovirus serostatus. Study as a whole: Healthy Belgian adult donors included roughly nine CMV-positive and 24 CMV-negative people.

General study points: About two fifths of the roughly 150 known CMV-associated TCRbeta sequences appeared in CD4+ memory.

The sort gate was single viable CD3+CD4+CD8-CD45RO+ cells for memory CD4+ T cells. V shed 3 bases and J 7 bases; nucleotides not matched to a gene: 5. The germline CDR1 and CDR2 sequences are SGHRS and YFSETQ. The CDR3 covers 15 residues. Some clones are missing from TCRdb's copy, which holds only in-frame ones; the method was immunoSEQ multiplex PCR. Of 48,000 or so clones listed, 78% are singletons. The material sequenced was memory CD4+ T cells from blood. The origin of this receptor is an adult in good health and CMV-seronegative. V and J are TRBV5-1 and TRBJ2-1; TRBD2 aligns across 12 bases. The CDR3 sequence: CASSSGLAGGNEQFF. The CDR3, as DNA: TGCGCCAGCAGCTCGGGACTAGCGGGCGGGAATGAGCAGTTCTTC.